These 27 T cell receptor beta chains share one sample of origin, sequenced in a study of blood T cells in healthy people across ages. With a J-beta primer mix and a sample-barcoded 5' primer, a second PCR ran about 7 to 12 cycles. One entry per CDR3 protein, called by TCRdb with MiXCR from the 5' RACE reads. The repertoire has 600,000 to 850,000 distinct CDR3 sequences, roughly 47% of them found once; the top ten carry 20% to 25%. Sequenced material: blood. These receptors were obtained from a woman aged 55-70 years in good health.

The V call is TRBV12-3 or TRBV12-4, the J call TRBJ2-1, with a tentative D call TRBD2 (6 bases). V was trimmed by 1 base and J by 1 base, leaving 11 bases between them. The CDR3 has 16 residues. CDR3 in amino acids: CASSLGLAFSYNEQFF. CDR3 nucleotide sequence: TGTGCCAGCAGTTTAGGGCTAGCGTTTTCCTACAATGAGCAGTTCTTC.

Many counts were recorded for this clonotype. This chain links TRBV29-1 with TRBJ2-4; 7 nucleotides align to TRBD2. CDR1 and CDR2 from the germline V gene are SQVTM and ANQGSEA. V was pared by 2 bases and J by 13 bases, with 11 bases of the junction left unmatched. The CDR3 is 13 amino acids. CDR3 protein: CSVESGTGLEQYF. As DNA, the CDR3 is TGCAGCGTTGAAAGTGGTACCGGACTAGAGCAGTACTTC. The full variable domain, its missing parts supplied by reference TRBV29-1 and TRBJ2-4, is SAVISQKPSRDICQRGTSLTIQCQVDSQVTMMFWYRQQPGQSLTLIATANQGSEATYESGFVIDKFPISRPNLTFSTLTVSNMSPEDSSIYLCSVESGTGLEQYFGAGTRLSVL.

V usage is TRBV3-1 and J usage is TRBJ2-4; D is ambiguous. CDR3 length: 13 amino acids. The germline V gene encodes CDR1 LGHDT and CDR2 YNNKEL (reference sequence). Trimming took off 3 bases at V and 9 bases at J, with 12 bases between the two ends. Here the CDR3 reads CASSQFEMGIQYF. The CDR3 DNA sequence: TGTGCCAGCAGCCAGTTTGAGATGGGCATTCAGTACTTC.

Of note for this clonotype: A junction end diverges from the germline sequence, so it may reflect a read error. CDR3 sequence reads: CTSSPSGPKNIQYF. The CDR3 region has the DNA TGTACCAGCTCACCAAGCGGACCCAAAAACATTCAGTACTTC. The chain uses TRBV18 and TRBJ2-4; D is perhaps TRBD2 (5 bases). CDR1 is KGHSH and CDR2 is LQKENI in the germline V gene. The CDR3 loop spans 14 amino acids. Together with reference TRBV18 and TRBJ2-4, the CDR3 gives the full variable domain: NAGVMQNPRHLVRRRGQEARLRCSPMKGHSHVYWYRQLPEEGLKFMVYLQKENIIDESGMPKERFSAEFPKEGPSILRIQQVVRGDSAAYFCTSSPSGPKNIQYFGAGTRLSVL.

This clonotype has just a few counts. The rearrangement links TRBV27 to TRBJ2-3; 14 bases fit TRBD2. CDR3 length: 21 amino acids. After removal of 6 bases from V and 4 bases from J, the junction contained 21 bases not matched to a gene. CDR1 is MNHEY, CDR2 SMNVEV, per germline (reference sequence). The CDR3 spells CASSSHPRGLAGAMISDTQYF. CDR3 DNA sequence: TGTGCCAGCAGCTCCCACCCCCGGGGACTAGCGGGGGCAATGATTTCAGATACGCAGTATTTT.

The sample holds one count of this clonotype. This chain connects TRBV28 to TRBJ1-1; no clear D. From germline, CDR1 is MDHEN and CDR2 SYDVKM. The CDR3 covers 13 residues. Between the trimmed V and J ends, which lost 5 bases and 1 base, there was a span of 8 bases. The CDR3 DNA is TGTGCCAGCAGTCACATTTCGAACACTGAAGCTTTCTTT. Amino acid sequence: CASSHISNTEAFF.

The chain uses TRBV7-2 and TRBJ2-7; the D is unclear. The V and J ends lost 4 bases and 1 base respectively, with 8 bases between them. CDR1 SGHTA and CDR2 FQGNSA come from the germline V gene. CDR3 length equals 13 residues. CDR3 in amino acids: CASSYQVSYEQYF. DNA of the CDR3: TGTGCCAGCAGCTACCAGGTTTCCTACGAGCAGTACTTC.

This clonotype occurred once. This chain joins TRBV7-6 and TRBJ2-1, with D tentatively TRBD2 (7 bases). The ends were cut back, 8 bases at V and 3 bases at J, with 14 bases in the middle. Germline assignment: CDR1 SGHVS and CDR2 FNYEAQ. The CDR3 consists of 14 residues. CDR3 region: CASGRGAHYNEQFF. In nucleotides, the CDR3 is TGTGCCAGCGGCCGGGGGGCACACTACAATGAGCAGTTCTTC.

In nucleotides, the CDR3 is TGCAGTGCTAGTGAGACAGGAGGACGCACTGAAGCTTTCTTT. Translation gives CSASETGGRTEAFF. This chain joins TRBV20-1 and TRBJ1-1; tentative D call: TRBD1 (6 bases). Germline V gene data show CDR1 as DFQATT and CDR2 as SNEGSKA (reference sequence). V was trimmed by 3 bases and J by 4 bases, leaving 15 bases between them. The length of the CDR3 is 14 residues.

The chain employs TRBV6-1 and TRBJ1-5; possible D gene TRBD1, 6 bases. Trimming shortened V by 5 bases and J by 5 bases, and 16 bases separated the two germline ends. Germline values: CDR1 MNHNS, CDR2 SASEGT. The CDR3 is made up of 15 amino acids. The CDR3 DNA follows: TGTGCCAGCAGTCTAACGAATCCAGGGGATCAGCCCCAGCATTTT. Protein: CASSLTNPGDQPQHF.

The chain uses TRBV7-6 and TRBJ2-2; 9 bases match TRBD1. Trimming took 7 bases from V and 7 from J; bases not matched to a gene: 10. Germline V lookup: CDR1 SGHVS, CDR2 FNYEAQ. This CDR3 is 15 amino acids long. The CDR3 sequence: CASTGTGSIFGELFF. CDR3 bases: TGTGCCAGCACCGGGACAGGGAGTATATTCGGGGAGCTGTTTTTT.

In DNA, the CDR3 is TGTGCCAGCAGCGATCTCGCGGGGGGGCAGGGTGAGCAGTTCTTC. Protein product: CASSDLAGGQGEQFF. The rearrangement uses TRBV2 and TRBJ2-1; 9 bases are shared with TRBD2. The trim removed 6 bases at V and 9 bases at J, leaving 12 bases unmatched. CDR1 is SNHLY, CDR2 FYNNEI, per germline. The CDR3 sequence is 15 residues long.

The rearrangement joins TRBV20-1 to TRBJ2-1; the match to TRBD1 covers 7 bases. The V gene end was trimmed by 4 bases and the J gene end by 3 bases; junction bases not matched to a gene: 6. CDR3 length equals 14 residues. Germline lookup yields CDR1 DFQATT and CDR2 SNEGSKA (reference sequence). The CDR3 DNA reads TGCAGTGCTACCAGGGGGTCGCTCTACAATGAGCAGTTCTTC. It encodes CSATRGSLYNEQFF.

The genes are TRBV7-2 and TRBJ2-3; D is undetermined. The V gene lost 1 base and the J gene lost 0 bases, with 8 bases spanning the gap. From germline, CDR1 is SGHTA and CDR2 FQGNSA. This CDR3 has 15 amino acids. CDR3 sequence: CASSLEGYSTDTQYF. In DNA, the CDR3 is TGTGCCAGCAGCTTAGAGGGCTATAGCACAGATACGCAGTATTTT. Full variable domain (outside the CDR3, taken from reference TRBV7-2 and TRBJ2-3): GAGVSQSPSNKVTEKGKDVELRCDPISGHTALYWYRQSLGQGLEFLIYFQGNSAPDKSGLPSDRFSAERTGGSVSTLTIQRTQQEDSAVYLCASSLEGYSTDTQYFGPGTRLTVL.

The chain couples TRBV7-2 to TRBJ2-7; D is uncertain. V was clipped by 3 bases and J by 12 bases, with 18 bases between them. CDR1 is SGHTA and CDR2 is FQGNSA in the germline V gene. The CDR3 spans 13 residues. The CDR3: CASSLIRRETRYF. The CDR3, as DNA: TGTGCCAGCAGCTTGATCAGGCGAGAGACCCGGTACTTC.

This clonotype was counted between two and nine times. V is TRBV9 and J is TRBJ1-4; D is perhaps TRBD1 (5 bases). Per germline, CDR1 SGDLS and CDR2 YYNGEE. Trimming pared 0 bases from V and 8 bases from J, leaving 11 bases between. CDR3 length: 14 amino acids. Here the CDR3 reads CASSVGQREEKLFF. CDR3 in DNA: TGTGCCAGCAGCGTAGGACAGAGGGAGGAAAAACTGTTTTTT.

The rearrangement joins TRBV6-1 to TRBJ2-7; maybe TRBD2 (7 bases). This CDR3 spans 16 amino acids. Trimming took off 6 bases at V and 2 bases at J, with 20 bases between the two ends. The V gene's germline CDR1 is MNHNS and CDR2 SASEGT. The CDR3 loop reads CASRPNPSGGPYEQYF. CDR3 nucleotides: TGTGCCAGCAGACCGAACCCATCGGGGGGCCCCTACGAGCAGTACTTC.

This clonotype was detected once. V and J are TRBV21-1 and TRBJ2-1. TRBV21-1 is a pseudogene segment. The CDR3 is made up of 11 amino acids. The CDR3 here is CANSKALSQFF. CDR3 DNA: TGTGCCAACAGCAAAGCGCTTTCGCAGTTCTTC.

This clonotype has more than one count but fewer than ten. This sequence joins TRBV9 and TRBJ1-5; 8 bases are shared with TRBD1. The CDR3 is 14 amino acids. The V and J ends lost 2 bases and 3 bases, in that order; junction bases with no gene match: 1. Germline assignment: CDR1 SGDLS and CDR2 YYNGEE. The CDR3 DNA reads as TGTGCCAGCAGCGTGACAGGGGACAATCAGCCCCAGCATTTT. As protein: CASSVTGDNQPQHF.

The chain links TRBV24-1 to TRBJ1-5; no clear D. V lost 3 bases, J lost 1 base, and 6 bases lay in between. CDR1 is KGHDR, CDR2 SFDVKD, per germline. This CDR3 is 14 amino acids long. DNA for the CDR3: TGTGCCACCAGTGATGACACAAGCAATCAGCCCCAGCATTTT. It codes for CATSDDTSNQPQHF.

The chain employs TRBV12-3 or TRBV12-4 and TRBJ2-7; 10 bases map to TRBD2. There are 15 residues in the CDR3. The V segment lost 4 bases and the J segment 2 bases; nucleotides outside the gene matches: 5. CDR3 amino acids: CASSYSGGTTYEQYF. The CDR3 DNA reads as TGTGCCAGCAGTTATAGCGGGGGGACTACCTACGAGCAGTACTTC.

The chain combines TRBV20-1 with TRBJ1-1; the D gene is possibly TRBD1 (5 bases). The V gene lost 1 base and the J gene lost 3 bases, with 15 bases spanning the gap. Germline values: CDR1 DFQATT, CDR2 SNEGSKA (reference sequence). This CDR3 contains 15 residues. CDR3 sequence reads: CSARARGGHYTEAFF. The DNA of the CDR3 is TGCAGTGCTAGAGCTCGGGGCGGACACTACACTGAAGCTTTCTTT.

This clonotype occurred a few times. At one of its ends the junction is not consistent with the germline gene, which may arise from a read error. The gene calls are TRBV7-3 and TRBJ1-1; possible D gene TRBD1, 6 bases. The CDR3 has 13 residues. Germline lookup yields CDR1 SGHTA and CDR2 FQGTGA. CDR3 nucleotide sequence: TGTGCCAGCAGCGTAACGGGCCGGGGGGCAGCTTTCTTT. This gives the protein CASSVTGRGAAFF.

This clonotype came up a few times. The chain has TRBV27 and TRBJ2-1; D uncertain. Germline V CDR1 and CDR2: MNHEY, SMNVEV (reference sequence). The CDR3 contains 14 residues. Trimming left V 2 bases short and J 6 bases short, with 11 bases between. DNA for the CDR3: TGTGCCAGCAGTTTAGGACCAGGCGGCAATGAGCAGTTCTTC. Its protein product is CASSLGPGGNEQFF.

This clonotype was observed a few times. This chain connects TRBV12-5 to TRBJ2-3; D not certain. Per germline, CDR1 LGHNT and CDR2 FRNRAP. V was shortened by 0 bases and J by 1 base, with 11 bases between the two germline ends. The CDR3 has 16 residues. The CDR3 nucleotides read TGTGCTAGTGGTTTGGTACTTGTACAAGGCACAGATACGCAGTATTTT. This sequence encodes CASGLVLVQGTDTQYF. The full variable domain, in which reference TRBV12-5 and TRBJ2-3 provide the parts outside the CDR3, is DARVTQTPRHKVTEMGQEVTMRCQPILGHNTVFWYRQTMMQGLELLAYFRNRAPLDDSGMPKDRFSAEMPDATLATLKIQPSEPRDSAVYFCASGLVLVQGTDTQYFGPGTRLTVL.

CDR3 in DNA: TGTGCCAGCAGCACAACATCGACAGGGGGCGCAGGCTCTGGGGCCAACGTCCTGACTTTC. Its protein is CASSTTSTGGAGSGANVLTF. The chain is built from TRBV7-9 and TRBJ2-6; 10 nucleotides line up with TRBD1. V was pared by 5 bases and J by 0 bases, with 13 bases of the junction left unmatched. CDR1 is SEHNR, CDR2 FQNEAQ, per germline (reference sequence). This CDR3 is built from 20 residues.

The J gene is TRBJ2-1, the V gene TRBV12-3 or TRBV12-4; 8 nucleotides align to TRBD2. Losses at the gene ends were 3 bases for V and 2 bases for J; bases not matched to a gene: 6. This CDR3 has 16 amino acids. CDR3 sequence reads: CASSFTGGGAYNEQFF. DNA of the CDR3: TGTGCCAGCAGTTTCACGGGGGGGGGTGCCTACAATGAGCAGTTCTTC.